This TCR beta chain was obtained from a study of Graves' ophthalmopathy and Graves' hyperthyroidism. This clonotype was recorded many times. The germline V and J ends were trimmed by 4 bases and 2 bases, with 15 bases remaining between them. The CDR3 spans 16 residues. The germline V gene has CDR1 SGHTA and CDR2 FQGNSA. As the template, RNA transcripts were used to amplify TCR beta CDR3 regions. The first-round RT-PCR employed HTBI primers together with the Qiagen OneStep RT-PCR kit. A multiplex PCR was then performed as the second round. TCRdb independently ran MiXCR on the multiplex PCR reads; one entry per CDR3 protein. There are approximately 500,000 distinct CDR3 sequences in the sample; 13% to 15% occur only once, and more than 8.5% lies in the top ten.

This receptor was obtained from a woman aged 25 to 39 with Graves' ophthalmopathy. The chain carries TRBV7-2 and TRBJ1-3; D gene unclear. Sequences were obtained from blood. CDR3 protein: CASSSSYVAAGNTIYF. For the CDR3, the DNA is TGTGCCAGCAGCTCTTCCTACGTTGCAGCTGGAAACACCATATATTTT.